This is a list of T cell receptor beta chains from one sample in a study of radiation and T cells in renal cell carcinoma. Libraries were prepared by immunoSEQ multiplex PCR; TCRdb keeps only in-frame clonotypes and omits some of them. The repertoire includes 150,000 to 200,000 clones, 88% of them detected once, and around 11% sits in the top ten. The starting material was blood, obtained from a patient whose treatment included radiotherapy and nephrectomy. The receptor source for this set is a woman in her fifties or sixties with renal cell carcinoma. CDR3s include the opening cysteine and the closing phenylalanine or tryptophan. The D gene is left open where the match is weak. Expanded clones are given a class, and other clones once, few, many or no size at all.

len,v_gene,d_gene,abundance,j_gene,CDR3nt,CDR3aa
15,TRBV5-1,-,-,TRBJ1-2,TGCGCCAGCAGCTTGGAGGGGGAAGTAAACTATGGCTACACCTTC,CASSLEGEVNYGYTF
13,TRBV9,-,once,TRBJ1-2,TGTGCCAGCAGCAGCCGTGGAGCCTCGGGCTACACCTTC,CASSSRGASGYTF
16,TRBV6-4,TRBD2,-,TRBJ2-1,TGTGCCAGCAGTGACGGGTTGCGGGGGGGCTACAATGAGCAGTTCTTC,CASSDGLRGGYNEQFF
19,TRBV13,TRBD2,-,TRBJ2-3,TGTGCCAGCAGCTTAAGGGGACTAGCGGGGGGGTCTAGCACAGATACGCAGTATTTT,CASSLRGLAGGSSTDTQYF
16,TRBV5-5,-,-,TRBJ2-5,TGTGCCAGCAGCTTAAAAGTCGGGACAAGGCAAGAGACCCAGTACTTC,CASSLKVGTRQETQYF
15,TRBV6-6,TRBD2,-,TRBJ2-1,TGTGCCAGCACTCAGACTAGCGGGGGTGAGAATGAGCAGTTCTTC,CASTQTSGGENEQFF
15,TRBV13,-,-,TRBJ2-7,TGTGCCAGCAGCTTAGGGGACGCCCACTCCTACGAGCAGTACTTC,CASSLGDAHSYEQYF
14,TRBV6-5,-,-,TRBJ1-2,TGTGCCAGCAGGGGAGAACAGACTAACTATGGCTACACCTTC,CASRGEQTNYGYTF
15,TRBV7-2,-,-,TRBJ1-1,TGTGCCAGCAGCTTAGATGCGGGGCTCTACACTGAAGCTTTCTTT,CASSLDAGLYTEAFF
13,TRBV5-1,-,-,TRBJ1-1,TGCGCCAGCAGGCCGGGGGGAAACACTGAAGCTTTCTTT,CASRPGGNTEAFF
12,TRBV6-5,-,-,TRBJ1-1,TGTGCCAGCAGGCGTGAGGGCACTGAAGCTTTCTTT,CASRREGTEAFF
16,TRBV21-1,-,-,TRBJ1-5,TGTGCCAGCAGCAAATCCCAGGGAATGAGCAATCAGCCCCAGCATTTT,CASSKSQGMSNQPQHF
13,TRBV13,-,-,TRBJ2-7,TGTGCCAGCAGCTTAGGCACGACCTACGAGCAGTACTTC,CASSLGTTYEQYF
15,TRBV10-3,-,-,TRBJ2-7,TGTGCCATCAGTGAGTCGGGACTCGCCACGGGCGAGCAGTACTTC,CAISESGLATGEQYF
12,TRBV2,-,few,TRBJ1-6,TGTGCCAGTTTGGCCCGGGATTCACCCCTCCACTTT,CASLARDSPLHF
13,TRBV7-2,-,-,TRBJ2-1,TGTGCCAGCAGCTGGGAATGGAGTGGTGAGCAGTTCTTC,CASSWEWSGEQFF
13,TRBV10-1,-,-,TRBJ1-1,TGCGCCAGCAGTGAGTCAGGGTACACTGAAGCTTTCTTT,CASSESGYTEAFF
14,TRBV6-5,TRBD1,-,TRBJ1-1,TGTGCCAGCAGTCCGGACAGGACCAACACTGAAGCTTTCTTT,CASSPDRTNTEAFF
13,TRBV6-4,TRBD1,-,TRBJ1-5,TGTGCCAGCAGTGCCGACAGGGATCAGCCCCAGCATTTT,CASSADRDQPQHF
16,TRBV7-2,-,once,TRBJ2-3,TGTGCCAGCAGCTTAGCGGTCGGGGGGCGGGGAGATACGCAGTATTTT,CASSLAVGGRGDTQYF
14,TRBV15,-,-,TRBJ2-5,TGTGCCACCAGCAGAGTTGGTCAACAAGAGACCCAGTACTTC,CATSRVGQQETQYF
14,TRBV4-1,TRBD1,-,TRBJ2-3,TGCGCCAGCAGCCTCGACAGGGCTCTGGATACGCAGTATTTT,CASSLDRALDTQYF
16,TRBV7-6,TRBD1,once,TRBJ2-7,TGTGCCAGCAGCTCCTCCGGGACAGGATTTTCCTACGAGCAGTACTTC,CASSSSGTGFSYEQYF
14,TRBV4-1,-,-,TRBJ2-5,TGCGCCAGCAGCCAAGTCAGCAGTAAGGAGACCCAGTACTTC,CASSQVSSKETQYF
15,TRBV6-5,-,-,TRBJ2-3,TGTGCCAGCAGGCACGGGTCGCCCGGGACAGATACGCAGTATTTT,CASRHGSPGTDTQYF
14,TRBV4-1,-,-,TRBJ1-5,TGCGCCAGCAGCCAAGGGGCTAGCAATCAGCCCCAGCATTTT,CASSQGASNQPQHF
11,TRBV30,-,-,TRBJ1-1,TGTGCCTGGAGTCCTCGGGGGAGGGCTTTCTTT,CAWSPRGRAFF
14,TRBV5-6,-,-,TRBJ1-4,TGTGCCAGCAGCCCCGGGCTGGGAGATGAAAAACTGTTTTTT,CASSPGLGDEKLFF
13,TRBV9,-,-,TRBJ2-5,TGTGCCAGCAGTGTGGGAGGACTAGAGACCCAGTACTTC,CASSVGGLETQYF
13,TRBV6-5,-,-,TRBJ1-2,TGTGCCAGCAGTTACCCCAGGGCCTATGGCTACACCTTC,CASSYPRAYGYTF
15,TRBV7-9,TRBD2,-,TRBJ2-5,TGTGCCAGCAATGAAGCGGGGGGGGTCCAAGAGACCCAGTACTTC,CASNEAGGVQETQYF
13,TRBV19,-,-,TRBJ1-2,TGTGCCAGTAGTATCGCAGGGACCTATGGCTACACCTTC,CASSIAGTYGYTF
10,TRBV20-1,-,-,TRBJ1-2,TGCAGTGCCCTCTGGGCTGGCTACACCTTC,CSALWAGYTF
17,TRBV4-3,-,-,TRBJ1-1,TGCGCCAGCAGCCAAGTAGCCGGGGGGCGAAGGGGCACTGAAGCTTTCTTT,CASSQVAGGRRGTEAFF
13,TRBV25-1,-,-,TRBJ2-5,TGTGCCACCACTTCATTGACAGAAGAGACCCAGTACTTC,CATTSLTEETQYF
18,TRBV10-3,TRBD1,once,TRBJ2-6,TGTGCCATCAGTGACATGACAGGGGGCATCTCTGGGGCCAACGTCCTGACTTTC,CAISDMTGGISGANVLTF
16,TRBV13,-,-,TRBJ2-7,TGTGCCAGCAGCGTAAGAGGGGGGGTGAGCTCCTACGAGCAGTACTTC,CASSVRGGVSSYEQYF
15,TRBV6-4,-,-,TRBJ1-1,TGTGCCAGCAGTGACACGGCAGGGGCGAACACTGAAGCTTTCTTT,CASSDTAGANTEAFF
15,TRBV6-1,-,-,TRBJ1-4,TGTGCCAGCAGTGAAGCTGGGGGCTGGGATGAAAAACTGTTTTTT,CASSEAGGWDEKLFF
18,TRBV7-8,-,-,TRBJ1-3,TGTGCCAGCAGCTTAGTTCGAGATCGGGTTTCCTCTGGAAACACCATATATTTT,CASSLVRDRVSSGNTIYF
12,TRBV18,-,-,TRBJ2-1,TGTGCCAGCTCACCGTTGAGGGCTGAGCAGTTCTTC,CASSPLRAEQFF
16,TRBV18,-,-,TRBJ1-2,TGTGCCAGCTCACCACCGTTAGGGGTCCTAAACTATGGCTACACCTTC,CASSPPLGVLNYGYTF
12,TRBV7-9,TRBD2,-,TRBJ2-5,TGTGCCAGCCGGGGGGACCAAGAGACCCAGTACTTC,CASRGDQETQYF
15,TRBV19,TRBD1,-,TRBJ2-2,TGTGCCAGTAGTAAAGACAGGGGTAACACCGGGGAGCTGTTTTTT,CASSKDRGNTGELFF
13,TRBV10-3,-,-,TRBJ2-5,TGTGCCATCAGTGAGGGGCTAGAAGAGACCCAGTACTTC,CAISEGLEETQYF
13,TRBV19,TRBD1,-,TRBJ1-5,TGTGCCTCGGGACAGACCTTCAATCAGCCCCAGCATTTT,CASGQTFNQPQHF
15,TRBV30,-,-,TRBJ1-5,TGTGCCTGGAGTAAAGGAGCAGGGAGGGATCAGCCCCAGCATTTT,CAWSKGAGRDQPQHF
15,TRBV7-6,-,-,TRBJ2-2,TGTGCCAGCAGCTTAGCCAGGACCGGGACCGGGGAGCTGTTTTTT,CASSLARTGTGELFF
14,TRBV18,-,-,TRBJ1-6,TGTGCCAGCTCACCACCGGGGGGGGTTTCACCCCTCCACTTT,CASSPPGGVSPLHF
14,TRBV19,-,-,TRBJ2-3,TGTGCCAGTAGCAATCCGGGGCCCACAGATACGCAGTATTTT,CASSNPGPTDTQYF
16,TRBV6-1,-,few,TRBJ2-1,TGTGCCAGCAGTGAAGCCCCGGGGGAGCTTTACAATGAGCAGTTCTTC,CASSEAPGELYNEQFF
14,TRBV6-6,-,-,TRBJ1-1,TGTGCCAGCAGTTTCTTCGGGACAAAAACTGAAGCTTTCTTT,CASSFFGTKTEAFF
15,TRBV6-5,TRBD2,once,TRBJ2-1,TGTGCCAGCAGTTTTGCGGCGGGGGGGCCAAATGAGCAGTTCTTC,CASSFAAGGPNEQFF
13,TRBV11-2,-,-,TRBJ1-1,TGTGCCAGCAGCTTAGGTATGAACACTGAAGCTTTCTTT,CASSLGMNTEAFF
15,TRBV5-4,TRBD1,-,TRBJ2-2,TGTGCCAGCAGCTTTGGACAGGGGGACACCGGGGAGCTGTTTTTT,CASSFGQGDTGELFF
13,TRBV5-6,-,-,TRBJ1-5,TGTGCCAGCAGCCAGGGCTGGAGTCAGCCCCAGCATTTT,CASSQGWSQPQHF
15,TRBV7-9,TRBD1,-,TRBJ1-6,TGTGCCAGCAGCTTAGGTTTCCAGGGGGATTCACCCCTCCACTTT,CASSLGFQGDSPLHF
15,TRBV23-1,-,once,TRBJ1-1,TGCGCCAGCAGTCAATCGTGGCAGCCGAACACTGAAGCTTTCTTT,CASSQSWQPNTEAFF
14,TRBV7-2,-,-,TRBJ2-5,TGTGCCAGCTCCGGGAACAGGAACCAAGAGACCCAGTACTTC,CASSGNRNQETQYF